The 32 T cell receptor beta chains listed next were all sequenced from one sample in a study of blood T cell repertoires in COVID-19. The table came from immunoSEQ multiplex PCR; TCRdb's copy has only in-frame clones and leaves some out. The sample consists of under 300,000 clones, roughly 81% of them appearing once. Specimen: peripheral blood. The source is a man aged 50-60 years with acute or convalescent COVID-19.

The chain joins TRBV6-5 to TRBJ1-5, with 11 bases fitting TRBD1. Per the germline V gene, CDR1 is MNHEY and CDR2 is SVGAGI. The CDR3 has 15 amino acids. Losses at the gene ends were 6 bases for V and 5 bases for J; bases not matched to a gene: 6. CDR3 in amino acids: CASRSDRGHHQPQHF. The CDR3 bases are TGTGCCAGCAGATCGGACAGGGGGCATCATCAGCCCCAGCATTTT.

CDR3 sequence reads: CAISESNRADTEAFF. The DNA of the CDR3 is TGTGCCATCAGTGAGTCGAACAGGGCGGACACTGAAGCTTTCTTT. V and J are TRBV10-3 and TRBJ1-1; D may be TRBD1 (6 bases). The germline gives CDR1 ENHRY, CDR2 SYGVKD. Trimming left V 0 bases short and J 3 bases short, with 11 bases between. This CDR3 contains 15 residues.

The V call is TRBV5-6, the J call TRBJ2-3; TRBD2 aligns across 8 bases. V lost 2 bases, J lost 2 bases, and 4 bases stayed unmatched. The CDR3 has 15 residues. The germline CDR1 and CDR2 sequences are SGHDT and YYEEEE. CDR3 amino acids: CASSLERGYTDTQYF. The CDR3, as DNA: TGTGCCAGCAGCTTAGAGCGGGGGTACACAGATACGCAGTATTTT.

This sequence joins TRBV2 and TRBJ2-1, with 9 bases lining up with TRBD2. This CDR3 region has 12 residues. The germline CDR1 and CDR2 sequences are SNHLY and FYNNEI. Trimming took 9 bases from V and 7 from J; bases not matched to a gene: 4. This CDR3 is CASKREVNEQFF. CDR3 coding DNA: TGTGCCAGTAAGCGGGAGGTGAATGAGCAGTTCTTC.

CDR3 sequence reads: CASSPLRGNTEAFF. The CDR3 coding sequence is TGTGCCAGCAGTCCCCTCCGAGGGAACACTGAAGCTTTCTTT. This chain connects TRBV27 to TRBJ1-1, with D unresolved. The germline gives CDR1 MNHEY, CDR2 SMNVEV (reference sequence). This CDR3 region has 14 residues. V lost 5 bases, J lost 1 base, and 11 bases lay in between.

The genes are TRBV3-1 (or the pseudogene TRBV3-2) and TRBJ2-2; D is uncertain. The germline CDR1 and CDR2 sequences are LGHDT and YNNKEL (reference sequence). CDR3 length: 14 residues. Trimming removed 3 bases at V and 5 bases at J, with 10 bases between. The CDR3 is CASSQADWTGELFF. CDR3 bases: TGTGCCAGCAGCCAGGCTGATTGGACCGGGGAGCTGTTTTTT.

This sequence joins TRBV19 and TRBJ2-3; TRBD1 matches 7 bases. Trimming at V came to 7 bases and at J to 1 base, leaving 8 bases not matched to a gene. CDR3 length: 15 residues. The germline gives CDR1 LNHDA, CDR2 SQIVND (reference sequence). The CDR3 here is CASTYPGQCTDTQYF. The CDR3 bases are TGTGCCAGTACCTATCCGGGACAGTGCACAGATACGCAGTATTTT.

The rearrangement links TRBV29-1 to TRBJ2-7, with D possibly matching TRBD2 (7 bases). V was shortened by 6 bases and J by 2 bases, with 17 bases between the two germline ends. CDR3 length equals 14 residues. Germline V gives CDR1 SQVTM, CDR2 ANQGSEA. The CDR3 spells CSVVGGPLPYEQYF. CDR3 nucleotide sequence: TGCAGCGTCGTCGGGGGGCCCTTGCCCTACGAGCAGTACTTC.

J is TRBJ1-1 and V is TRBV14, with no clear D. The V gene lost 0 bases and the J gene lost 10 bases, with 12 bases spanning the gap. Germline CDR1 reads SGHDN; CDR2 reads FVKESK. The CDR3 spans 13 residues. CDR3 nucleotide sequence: TGTGCCAGCAGCCAAGAATACGTACGCAGAGCTTTCTTT. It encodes CASSQEYVRRAFF.

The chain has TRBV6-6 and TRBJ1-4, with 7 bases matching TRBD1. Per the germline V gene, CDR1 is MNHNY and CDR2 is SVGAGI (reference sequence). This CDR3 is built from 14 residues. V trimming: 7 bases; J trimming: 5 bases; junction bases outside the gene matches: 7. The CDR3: CASNQGGANEKLFF. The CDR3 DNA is TGTGCCAGCAACCAGGGGGGAGCGAATGAAAAACTGTTTTTT.

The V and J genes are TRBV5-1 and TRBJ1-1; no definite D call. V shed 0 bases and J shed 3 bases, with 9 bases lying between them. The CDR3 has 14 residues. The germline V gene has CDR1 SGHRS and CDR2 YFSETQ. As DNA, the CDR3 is TGCGCCAGCAGCTTGGGACACTCTTACACTGAAGCTTTCTTT. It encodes CASSLGHSYTEAFF.

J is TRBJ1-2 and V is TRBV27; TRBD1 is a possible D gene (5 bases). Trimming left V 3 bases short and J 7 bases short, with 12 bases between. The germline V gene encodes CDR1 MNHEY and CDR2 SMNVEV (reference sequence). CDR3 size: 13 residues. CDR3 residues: CASSLQGLGGYTF. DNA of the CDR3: TGTGCCAGCAGTTTGCAGGGCCTAGGTGGCTACACCTTC.

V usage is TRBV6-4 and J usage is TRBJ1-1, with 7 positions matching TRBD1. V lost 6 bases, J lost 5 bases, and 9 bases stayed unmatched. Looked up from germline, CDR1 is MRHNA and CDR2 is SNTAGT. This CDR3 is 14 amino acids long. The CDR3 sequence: CASSPTGTATEAFF. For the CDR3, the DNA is TGTGCCAGCAGCCCGACAGGGACGGCAACTGAAGCTTTCTTT.

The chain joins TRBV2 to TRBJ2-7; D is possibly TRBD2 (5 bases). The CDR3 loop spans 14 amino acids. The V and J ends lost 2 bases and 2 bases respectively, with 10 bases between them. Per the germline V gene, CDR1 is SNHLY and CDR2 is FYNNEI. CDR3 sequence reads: CASSETVGAYEQYF. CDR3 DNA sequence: TGTGCCAGCAGTGAAACCGTGGGAGCCTACGAGCAGTACTTC.

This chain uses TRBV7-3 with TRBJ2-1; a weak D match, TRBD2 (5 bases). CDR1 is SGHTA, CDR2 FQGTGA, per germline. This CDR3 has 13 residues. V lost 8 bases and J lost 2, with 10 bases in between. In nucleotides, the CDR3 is TGTGCCAGCTCGGTGGGAGCCTACAATGAGCAGTTCTTC. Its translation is CASSVGAYNEQFF.

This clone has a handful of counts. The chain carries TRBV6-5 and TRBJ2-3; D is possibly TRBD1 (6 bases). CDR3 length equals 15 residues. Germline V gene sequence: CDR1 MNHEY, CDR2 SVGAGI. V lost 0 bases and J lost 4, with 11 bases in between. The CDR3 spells CASSYSEGVADTQYF. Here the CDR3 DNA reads TGTGCCAGCAGTTACTCTGAGGGGGTGGCAGATACGCAGTATTTT.

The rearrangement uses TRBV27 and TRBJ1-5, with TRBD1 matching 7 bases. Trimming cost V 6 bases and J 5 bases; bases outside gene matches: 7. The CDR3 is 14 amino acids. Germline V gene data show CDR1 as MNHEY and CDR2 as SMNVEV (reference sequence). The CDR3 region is CASSRGQTHQPQHF. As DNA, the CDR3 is TGTGCCAGCAGCCGGGGACAGACCCATCAGCCCCAGCATTTT.

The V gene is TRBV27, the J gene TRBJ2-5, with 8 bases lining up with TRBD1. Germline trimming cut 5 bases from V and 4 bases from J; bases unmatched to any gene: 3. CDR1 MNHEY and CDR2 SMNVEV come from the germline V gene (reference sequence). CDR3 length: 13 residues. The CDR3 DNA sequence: TGTGCCAGCAGTATACAGGGGGGAGAGACCCAGTACTTC. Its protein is CASSIQGGETQYF.

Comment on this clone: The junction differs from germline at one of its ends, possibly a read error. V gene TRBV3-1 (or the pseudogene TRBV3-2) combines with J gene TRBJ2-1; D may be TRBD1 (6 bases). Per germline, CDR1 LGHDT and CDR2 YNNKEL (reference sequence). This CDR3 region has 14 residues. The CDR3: CASSQESTGHHTIF. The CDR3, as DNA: TGTGCCAGCAGCCAAGAGAGTACGGGACACCATACGATCTTC.

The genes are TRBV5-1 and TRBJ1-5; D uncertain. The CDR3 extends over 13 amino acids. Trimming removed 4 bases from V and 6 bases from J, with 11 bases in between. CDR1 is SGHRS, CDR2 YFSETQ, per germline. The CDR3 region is CASSPERFQPQHF. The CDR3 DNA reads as TGCGCCAGCAGCCCAGAGAGGTTTCAGCCCCAGCATTTT.

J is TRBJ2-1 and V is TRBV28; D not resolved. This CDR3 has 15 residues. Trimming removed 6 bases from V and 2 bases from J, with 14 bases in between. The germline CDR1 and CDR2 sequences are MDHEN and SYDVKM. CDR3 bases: TGTGCCAGCAGCCCGTCAACAAATCCCTACAATGAGCAGTTCTTC. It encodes CASSPSTNPYNEQFF. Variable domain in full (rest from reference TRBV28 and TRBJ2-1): DVKVTQSSRYLVKRTGEKVFLECVQDMDHENMFWYRQDPGLGLRLIYFSYDVKMKEKGDIPEGYSVSREKKERFSLILESASTNQTSMYLCASSPSTNPYNEQFFGPGTRLTVL.

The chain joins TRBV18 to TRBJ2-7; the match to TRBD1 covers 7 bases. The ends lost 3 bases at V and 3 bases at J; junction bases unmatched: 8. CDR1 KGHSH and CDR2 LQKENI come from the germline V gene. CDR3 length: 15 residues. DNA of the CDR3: TGTGCCAGCTCACCCGACAGGGAATCTTACTACGAGCAGTACTTC. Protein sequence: CASSPDRESYYEQYF.

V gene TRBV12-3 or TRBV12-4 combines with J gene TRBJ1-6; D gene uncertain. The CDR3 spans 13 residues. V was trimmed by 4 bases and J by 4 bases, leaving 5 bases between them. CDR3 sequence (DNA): TGTGCCAGCAGTTCGGGGTATAATTCACCCCTCCACTTT. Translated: CASSSGYNSPLHF.

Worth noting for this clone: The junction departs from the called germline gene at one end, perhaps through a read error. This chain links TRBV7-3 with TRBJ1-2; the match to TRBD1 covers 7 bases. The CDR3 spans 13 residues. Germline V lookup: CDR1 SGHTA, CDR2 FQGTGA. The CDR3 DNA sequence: TGTACCAGCAGCGATCCGACAGGGTCTGGCTACACCTTC. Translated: CTSSDPTGSGYTF.

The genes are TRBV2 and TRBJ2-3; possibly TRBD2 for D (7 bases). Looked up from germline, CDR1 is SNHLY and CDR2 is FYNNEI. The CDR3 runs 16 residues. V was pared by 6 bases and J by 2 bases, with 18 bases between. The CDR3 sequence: CASRRGAGLNTDTQYF. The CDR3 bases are TGTGCCAGCAGACGGGGGGCGGGACTCAACACAGATACGCAGTATTTT.

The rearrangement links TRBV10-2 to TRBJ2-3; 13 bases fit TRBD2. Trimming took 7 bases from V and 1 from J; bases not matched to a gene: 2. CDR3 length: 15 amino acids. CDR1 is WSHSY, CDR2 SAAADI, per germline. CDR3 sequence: CASKLAGGGTDTQYF. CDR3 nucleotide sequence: TGCGCCAGCAAACTAGCGGGGGGGGGCACAGATACGCAGTATTTT.

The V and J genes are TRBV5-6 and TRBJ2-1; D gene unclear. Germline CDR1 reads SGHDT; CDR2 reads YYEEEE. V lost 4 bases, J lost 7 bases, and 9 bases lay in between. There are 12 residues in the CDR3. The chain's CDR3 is CASSRRINEQFF. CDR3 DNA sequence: TGTGCCAGCAGCCGTAGAATTAATGAGCAGTTCTTC.

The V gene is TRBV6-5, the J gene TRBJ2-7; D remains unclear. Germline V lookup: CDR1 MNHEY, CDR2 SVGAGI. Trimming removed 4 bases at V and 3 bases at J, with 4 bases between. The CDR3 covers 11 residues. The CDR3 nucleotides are TGTGCCAGCAGTTCCCACTACGAGCAGTACTTC. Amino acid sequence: CASSSHYEQYF.

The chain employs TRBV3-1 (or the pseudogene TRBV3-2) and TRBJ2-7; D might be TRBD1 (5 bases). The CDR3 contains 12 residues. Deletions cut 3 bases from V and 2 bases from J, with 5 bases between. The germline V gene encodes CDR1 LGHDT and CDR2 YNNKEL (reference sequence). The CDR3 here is CASSQGPYEQYF. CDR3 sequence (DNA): TGTGCCAGCAGCCAGGGGCCCTACGAGCAGTACTTC.

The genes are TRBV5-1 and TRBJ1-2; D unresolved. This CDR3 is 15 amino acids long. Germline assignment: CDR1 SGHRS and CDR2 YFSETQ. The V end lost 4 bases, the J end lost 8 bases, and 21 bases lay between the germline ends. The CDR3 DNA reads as TGCGCCAGCAGCATGGACGGCGTTGGAGGGCGCGGCTACACCTTC. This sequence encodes CASSMDGVGGRGYTF.

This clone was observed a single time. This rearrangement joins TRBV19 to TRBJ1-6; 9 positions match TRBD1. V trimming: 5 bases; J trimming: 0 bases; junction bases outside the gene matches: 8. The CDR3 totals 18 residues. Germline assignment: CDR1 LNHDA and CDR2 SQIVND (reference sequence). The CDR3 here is CASSRGQGISSYNSPLHF. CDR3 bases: TGTGCCAGTAGTCGTGGACAGGGGATAAGCTCCTATAATTCACCCCTCCACTTT.

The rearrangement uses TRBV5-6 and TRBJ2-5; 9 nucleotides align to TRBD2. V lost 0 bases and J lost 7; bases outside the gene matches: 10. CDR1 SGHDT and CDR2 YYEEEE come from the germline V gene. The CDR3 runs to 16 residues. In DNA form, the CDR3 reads TGTGCCAGCAGCTTGGTAGTAGCGGGGGCCACCCCGACCCAGTACTTC. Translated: CASSLVVAGATPTQYF.